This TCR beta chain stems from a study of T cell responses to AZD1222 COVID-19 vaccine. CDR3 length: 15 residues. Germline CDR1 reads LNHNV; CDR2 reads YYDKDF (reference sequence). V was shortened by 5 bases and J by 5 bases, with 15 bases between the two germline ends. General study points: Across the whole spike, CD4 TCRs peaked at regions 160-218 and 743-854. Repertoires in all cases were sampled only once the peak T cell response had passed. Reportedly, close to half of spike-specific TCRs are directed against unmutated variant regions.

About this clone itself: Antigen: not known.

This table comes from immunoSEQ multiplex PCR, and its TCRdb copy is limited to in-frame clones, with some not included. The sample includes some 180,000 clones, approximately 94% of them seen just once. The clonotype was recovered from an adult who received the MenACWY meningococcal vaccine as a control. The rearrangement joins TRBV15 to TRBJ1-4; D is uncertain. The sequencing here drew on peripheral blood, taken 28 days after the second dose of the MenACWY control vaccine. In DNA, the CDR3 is TGTGCCACCAGCGGCCCGCGGACCGGCAATGAAAAACTGTTTTTT. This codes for CATSGPRTGNEKLFF.